A selection of T cell receptor beta chains follows, all from one sample in a study of preoperative IRX-2 immunotherapy in early breast cancer. Assay used: immunoSEQ multiplex PCR; TCRdb lists only in-frame clones, some missing. The sample includes 30,000 to 45,000 clones, roughly four fifths of them seen just once. The source material was lymph node tissue, sampled after IRX-2 immunotherapy. The receptors were gathered from a human donor with breast cancer. CDR3s include the opening cysteine and the closing phenylalanine or tryptophan. The D gene is left open where the match is weak.

CDR3 protein	CDR3 DNA	J gene	D gene	V gene
CASSPPGQGNTEAFF	TGTGCCAGCTCACCACCGGGACAGGGTAACACTGAAGCTTTCTTT	TRBJ1-1	TRBD1	TRBV18
CASSPASGGFYEQYF	TGTGCCAGCTCACCAGCTAGCGGGGGGTTCTACGAGCAGTACTTC	TRBJ2-7	TRBD2	TRBV18
CASSPGTAARDGYTF	TGTGCCAGCAGTCCCGGGACAGCCGCTCGCGATGGCTACACCTTC	TRBJ1-2	TRBD1	TRBV11-3
CASSPSGLPNEKLFF	TGTGCCAGCAGTCCCAGCGGGCTTCCTAATGAAAAACTGTTTTTT	TRBJ1-4	NA	TRBV28
CSVGREGDTQYF	TGCAGCGTTGGCAGGGAGGGGGATACGCAGTATTTT	TRBJ2-3	TRBD2	TRBV29-1
CASSLALGWSPTNEKLFF	TGCGCCAGCAGCTTGGCCCTGGGGTGGTCGCCAACTAATGAAAAACTGTTTTTT	TRBJ1-4	NA	TRBV5-1
CASSPSQGGNTEAFF	TGTGCCAGCTCACCCTCACAGGGGGGGAACACTGAAGCTTTCTTT	TRBJ1-1	TRBD1	TRBV18
CSVSLNRDRRTQYF	TGCAGCGTTTCTCTAAACCGGGACAGGCGGACCCAGTACTTC	TRBJ2-5	TRBD1	TRBV29-1
CASSGFVSTDTQYF	TGTGCCAGCAGTGGGTTCGTAAGCACAGATACGCAGTATTTT	TRBJ2-3	NA	TRBV11-3
CSVPDTNTGELFF	TGCAGCGTCCCAGACACAAACACCGGGGAGCTGTTTTTT	TRBJ2-2	NA	TRBV29-1
CASSLYATSGGARDTQYF	TGTGCCAGCAGCTTATATGCCACTAGCGGGGGCGCACGAGATACGCAGTATTTT	TRBJ2-3	TRBD2	TRBV11-3
CASREVRGNTEAFF	TGTGCCAGCAGAGAGGTTCGGGGAAACACTGAAGCTTTCTTT	TRBJ1-1	NA	TRBV11-3
CASSLGSGGSNEQFF	TGCGCCAGCAGCTTGGGTAGCGGGGGGTCAAATGAGCAGTTCTTC	TRBJ2-1	TRBD2	TRBV5-1